This TCR beta chain was identified in a study of shared clonotypes between healthy human individuals. Generated by immunoSEQ multiplex PCR, the TCRdb table keeps only in-frame clones and is missing some. This table has 640,000 or so clones, about three quarters appearing once. Sequencing input: memory CD4+ T cells sorted from blood. Subset: CD45RA-negative fraction. This clonotype was sampled from a woman aged 30 to 39 in good health.

CDR3 nucleotide sequence: TGTGCCAGTAGTGTGGACAGGGGCACCGGGGAGCTGTTTTTT. Its protein is CASSVDRGTGELFF. The chain employs TRBV19 and TRBJ2-2; 9 bases are shared with TRBD1. Germline loops: CDR1 LNHDA, CDR2 SQIVND (reference sequence). This CDR3 contains 14 residues. V lost 5 bases to trimming and J lost 4 bases; unmatched junction nucleotides: 2.